The rows below give T cell receptor beta chains drawn from one sample of a study of regulatory T cells in long-lasting Graves disease. TCRdb reprocessed the multiplex PCR reads with MiXCR, giving one entry per CDR3 protein. In the table there are about 290,000 distinct CDR3 sequences, roughly a fifth of which are singletons. This material consisted of peripheral blood mononuclear cells (PBMCs), taken when the disease was refractory, from a patient treated with antithyroid drugs. The source of these receptors is a female donor with Graves disease. Both conserved end residues are part of each CDR3. The D gene is left open where the match is weak. Expanded clones are given a class, and other clones once, few, many or no size at all.

>.|TRBD1|TRBV6-1|TRBJ1-1
CASRPTRQGDTEAFF
TGTGCCAGCAGACCCACTCGACAGGGGGACACTGAAGCTTTCTTT
>.|.|TRBV30|TRBJ2-7
CAWSELYEQYF
TGTGCCTGGAGTGAACTCTACGAGCAGTACTTC
>.|TRBD1|TRBV18|TRBJ1-1
CASSPGTGGNTEAFF
TGTGCCAGCTCACCGGGGACAGGGGGGAACACTGAAGCTTTCTTT
>.|.|TRBV9|TRBJ2-7
CASSDGGAYEQYF
TGTGCCAGCAGCGACGGAGGGGCCTACGAGCAGTACTTC
>.|TRBD1|TRBV5-4|TRBJ2-2
CASSLAGQGAGELFF
TGTGCCAGCAGCTTGGCCGGACAGGGAGCCGGGGAGCTGTTTTTT
>many|.|TRBV28|TRBJ1-6
CASRFIGAPLHF
TGTGCCAGCAGATTCATTGGGGCACCCCTCCACTTT
>few|TRBD2|TRBV4-3|TRBJ2-2
CASSQGLSGANTGELFF
TGCGCCAGCAGCCAAGGTCTTAGCGGGGCGAACACCGGGGAGCTGTTTTTT
>.|TRBD1|TRBV4-3|TRBJ2-7
CASSMGQPFSYEQYF
TGCGCCAGCAGTATGGGACAGCCTTTCTCCTACGAGCAGTACTTC
>many|.|TRBV28|TRBJ1-2
CASSPPTKVDYGYTF
TGTGCCAGCAGCCCTCCGACGAAGGTGGACTATGGCTACACCTTC
>.|TRBD2|TRBV15|TRBJ2-6
CATGGLAGGTGANVLTF
TGTGCCACCGGGGGGCTAGCGGGAGGCACTGGGGCCAACGTCCTGACTTTC
>many|.|TRBV20-1|TRBJ1-1
CSAPKSMNTEAFF
TGCAGTGCGCCGAAATCCATGAACACTGAAGCTTTCTTT
>.|.|TRBV28|TRBJ2-3
CASTKAGDTQYF
TGTGCCAGCACCAAAGCGGGAGATACGCAGTATTTT
>few|TRBD2|TRBV6-1|TRBJ2-7
CASRQVSGRALYEQYF
TGTGCCAGCAGACAAGTTAGCGGGAGGGCCCTATACGAGCAGTACTTC
>many|TRBD1|TRBV2|TRBJ2-7
CASRETGGSGEQYF
TGTGCCAGCAGGGAGACAGGGGGCTCTGGAGAGCAGTACTTC
>.|.|TRBV7-2|TRBJ2-7
CASSLVLAAYEQYF
TGTGCCAGCAGCTTAGTATTGGCCGCCTACGAGCAGTACTTC
>many|.|TRBV7-3|TRBJ2-2
CASSLGFGTNTGELFF
TGTGCCAGCAGCTTAGGGTTTGGGACGAACACCGGGGAGCTGTTTTTT
>many|TRBD2|TRBV28|TRBJ2-7
CASSLSIAGLYEQYF
TGTGCCAGCAGTTTATCTATAGCGGGACTCTACGAGCAGTACTTC
>many|TRBD2|TRBV30|TRBJ2-5
CAWDLAAEETQYF
TGTGCCTGGGACCTAGCGGCCGAAGAGACCCAGTACTTC
>once|.|TRBV20-1|TRBJ2-4
CSAELISNIQYF
TGCAGTGCTGAACTAATCTCAAACATTCAGTACTTC
>few|.|TRBV7-9|TRBJ2-5
CASRARLKPNQETQYF
TGTGCCAGCAGGGCTAGGCTAAAACCAAATCAAGAGACCCAGTACTTC
>few|TRBD1|TRBV27|TRBJ2-5
CASSTRTGGVETQYF
TGTGCCAGCAGTACACGGACAGGGGGAGTGGAGACCCAGTACTTC
>.|TRBD2|TRBV5-1|TRBJ2-7
CASSLTSGTSYEQYF
TGCGCCAGCAGCTTGACTAGCGGTACTTCCTACGAGCAGTACTTC
>many|.|TRBV28|TRBJ2-5
CASSYRVGRTQYF
TGTGCCAGCAGTTACAGGGTAGGGAGAACCCAGTACTTC
>many|.|TRBV6-5|TRBJ1-2
CASSYDGSYGYTF
TGTGCCAGCAGTTACGACGGAAGCTATGGCTACACCTTC
>.|.|TRBV9|TRBJ2-6
CASSVILGSGANVLTF
TGTGCCAGCAGCGTCATTTTGGGCTCTGGGGCCAACGTCCTGACTTTC
>many|.|TRBV20-1|TRBJ1-2
CSARGDIRGYTF
TGCAGTGCTAGAGGGGACATTCGGGGCTACACCTTC
>few|.|TRBV20-1|TRBJ2-7
CSARRVQKEQYF
TGCAGTGCTAGAAGGGTCCAAAAGGAGCAGTACTTC